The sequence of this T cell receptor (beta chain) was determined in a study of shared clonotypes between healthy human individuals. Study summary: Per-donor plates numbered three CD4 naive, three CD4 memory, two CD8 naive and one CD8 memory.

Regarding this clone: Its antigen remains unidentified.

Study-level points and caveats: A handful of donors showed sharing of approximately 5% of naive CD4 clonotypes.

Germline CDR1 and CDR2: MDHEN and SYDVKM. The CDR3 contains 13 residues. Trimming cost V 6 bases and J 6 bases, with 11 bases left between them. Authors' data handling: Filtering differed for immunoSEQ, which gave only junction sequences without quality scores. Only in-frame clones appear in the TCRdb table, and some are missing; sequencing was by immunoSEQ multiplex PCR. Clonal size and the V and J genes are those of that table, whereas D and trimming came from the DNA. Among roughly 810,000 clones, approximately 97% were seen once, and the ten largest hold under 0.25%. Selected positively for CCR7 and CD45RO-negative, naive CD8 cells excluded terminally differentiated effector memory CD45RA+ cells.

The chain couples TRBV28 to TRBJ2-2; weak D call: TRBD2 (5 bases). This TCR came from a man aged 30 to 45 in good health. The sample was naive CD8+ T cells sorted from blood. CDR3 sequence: CASSPPEAGELFF. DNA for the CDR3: TGTGCCAGCAGCCCCCCGGAGGCCGGGGAGCTGTTTTTT.